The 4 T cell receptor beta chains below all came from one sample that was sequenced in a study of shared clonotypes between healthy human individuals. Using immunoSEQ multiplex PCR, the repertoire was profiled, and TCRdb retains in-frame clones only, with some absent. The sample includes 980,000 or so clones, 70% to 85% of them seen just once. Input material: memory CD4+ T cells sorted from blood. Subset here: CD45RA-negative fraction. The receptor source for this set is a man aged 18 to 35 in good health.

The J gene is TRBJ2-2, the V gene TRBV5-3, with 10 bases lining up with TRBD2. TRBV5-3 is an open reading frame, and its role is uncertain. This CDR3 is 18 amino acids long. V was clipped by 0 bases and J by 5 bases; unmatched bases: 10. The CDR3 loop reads CARSLVASGSPRTGELFF. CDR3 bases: TGTGCCAGAAGCTTGGTGGCTAGCGGGAGCCCCAGGACCGGGGAGCTGTTTTTT.

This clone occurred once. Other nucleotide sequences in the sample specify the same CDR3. CDR3 region: CASSLGLAGEDTQYF. The CDR3 nucleotides are TGTGCCAGCAGCTTAGGGCTAGCGGGAGAAGATACGCAGTATTTT. The chain uses TRBV13 and TRBJ2-3; TRBD2 agrees at 10 bases. Germline trimming cut 0 bases from V and 5 bases from J; bases unmatched to any gene: 2. This CDR3 comprises 15 residues. The V gene's germline CDR1 is PRHDT and CDR2 FYEKMQ (reference sequence).

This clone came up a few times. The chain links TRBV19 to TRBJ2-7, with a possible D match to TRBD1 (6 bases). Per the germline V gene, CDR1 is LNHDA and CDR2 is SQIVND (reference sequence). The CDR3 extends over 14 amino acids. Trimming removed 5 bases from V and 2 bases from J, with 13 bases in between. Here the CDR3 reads CASSPQGIAYEQYF. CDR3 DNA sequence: TGTGCCAGTAGTCCCCAGGGGATCGCCTACGAGCAGTACTTC.

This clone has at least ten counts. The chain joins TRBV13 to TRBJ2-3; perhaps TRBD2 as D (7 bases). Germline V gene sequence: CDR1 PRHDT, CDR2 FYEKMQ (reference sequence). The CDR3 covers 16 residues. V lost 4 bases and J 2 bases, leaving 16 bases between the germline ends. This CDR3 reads CASSWGPAGITDTQYF. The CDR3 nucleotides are TGTGCCAGCAGCTGGGGGCCAGCGGGGATCACAGATACGCAGTATTTT.